These 18 T cell receptor beta chains came from one sample sequenced in a study of blood T cell repertoires in COVID-19. Profiling relied on immunoSEQ multiplex PCR, and the TCRdb table lists in-frame clones only, not all of them. The table has some 190,000 clones, 82% seen once. What was sequenced was peripheral blood. Receptor source: a woman aged 60 to 75 with COVID-19, enrolled during active disease.

J is TRBJ1-1 and V is TRBV9; tentatively, D is TRBD1 (5 bases). Germline-derived CDR1 and CDR2 are SGDLS and YYNGEE. The ends were cut back, 0 bases at V and 9 bases at J, with 9 bases in the middle. This CDR3 contains 12 residues. The CDR3 sequence: CASSVVTEKAFF. DNA for the CDR3: TGTGCCAGCAGCGTAGTGACAGAAAAAGCTTTCTTT.

The CDR3 protein is CASTYLKDRLRETQYF. The CDR3 nucleotides read TGTGCCAGCACTTACCTTAAGGACAGGTTAAGAGAGACCCAGTACTTC. The chain uses TRBV2 and TRBJ2-5; 7 bases map to TRBD1. Germline V CDR1 and CDR2: SNHLY, FYNNEI. The V segment lost 7 bases and the J segment 4 bases; nucleotides outside the gene matches: 15. The CDR3 has 16 amino acids.

The rearrangement uses TRBV9 and TRBJ2-1, with a weak D call TRBD1 (6 bases). In germline, CDR1 is SGDLS, CDR2 YYNGEE. The ends were cut back, 2 bases at V and 0 bases at J, with 9 bases in the middle. This CDR3 has 15 amino acids. CDR3 residues: CASSVTGLSYNEQFF. CDR3 bases: TGTGCCAGCAGCGTGACAGGACTCTCCTACAATGAGCAGTTCTTC.

CDR3 sequence: CASSPLKNTGELFF. CDR3 in DNA: TGCGCCAGCAGCCCCTTAAAAAACACCGGGGAGCTGTTTTTT. The chain carries TRBV4-1 and TRBJ2-2; D remains unclear. Germline V CDR1 and CDR2: MGHRA, YSYEKL. Trimming shortened V by 4 bases and J by 2 bases, and 8 bases separated the two germline ends. The CDR3 extends over 14 amino acids.

The V gene is TRBV27, the J gene TRBJ1-1; TRBD1 matches at 10 bases. Trimming at V came to 5 bases and at J to 1 base, leaving 10 bases not matched to a gene. CDR1 and CDR2 from the germline V gene are MNHEY and SMNVEV (reference sequence). The CDR3 runs 17 residues. The CDR3 DNA reads as TGTGCCAGCAGTCCCTTGACAGGGGGCGCAGGGAACACTGAAGCTTTCTTT. Translation gives CASSPLTGGAGNTEAFF.

This clone has a single count. The chain recombines TRBV27 with TRBJ1-1, with 10 bases lining up with TRBD1. This CDR3 region has 15 residues. After removal of 2 bases from V and 4 bases from J, the junction contained 4 bases not matched to a gene. The germline V gene has CDR1 MNHEY and CDR2 SMNVEV (reference sequence). The CDR3 reads CASSLGTGARTEAFF. DNA for the CDR3: TGTGCCAGCAGTTTAGGGACAGGGGCCCGCACTGAAGCTTTCTTT.

The V gene is TRBV28, the J gene TRBJ1-2, with a tentative D call TRBD1 (5 bases). The CDR3 runs 15 residues. Germline V gene lookup returns CDR1 MDHEN and CDR2 SYDVKM. V was trimmed by 6 bases and J by 4 bases, leaving 18 bases between them. CDR3 in DNA: TGTGCCAGCAGCCCCTCGGTTCCCGGGGGCTATGGCTACACCTTC. It specifies CASSPSVPGGYGYTF.

This clone occurred many times. The V and J genes are TRBV2 and TRBJ1-2; 8 nucleotides align to TRBD1. In germline, CDR1 is SNHLY, CDR2 FYNNEI. The CDR3 is 17 amino acids. The ends lost 1 base at V and 8 bases at J; junction bases unmatched: 15. The CDR3 bases are TGTGCCAGCAGTGAAGGGACAGGGTTAGGTAGGGTGAAGGGCTACACCTTC. Protein sequence: CASSEGTGLGRVKGYTF.

This sequence joins TRBV5-1 and TRBJ1-1, with D perhaps matching TRBD1 (6 bases). The V end lost 2 bases, the J end lost 5 bases, and 13 bases lay between the germline ends. The germline V gene has CDR1 SGHRS and CDR2 YFSETQ. The CDR3 totals 14 residues. As DNA, the CDR3 is TGCGCCAGCAGCTTTCGACAGGTGGGGACTGAAGCTTTCTTT. The encoded protein is CASSFRQVGTEAFF. Based on the CDR3 plus reference TRBV5-1 and TRBJ1-1, the full variable domain is KAGVTQTPRYLIKTRGQQVTLSCSPISGHRSVSWYQQTPGQGLQFLFEYFSETQRNKGNFPGRFSGRQFSNSRSEMNVSTLELGDSALYLCASSFRQVGTEAFFGQGTRLTVV.

The rearrangement uses TRBV6-6 and TRBJ2-1, with a tentative D call TRBD2 (7 bases). Trimming cost V 9 bases and J 0 bases, with 12 bases left between them. Per the germline V gene, CDR1 is MNHNY and CDR2 is SVGAGI (reference sequence). The CDR3 is made up of 14 amino acids. CDR3: CASREDSSYNEQFF. CDR3 coding DNA: TGTGCCAGTCGGGAGGACAGCTCCTACAATGAGCAGTTCTTC.

This CDR3 is CASSHSRISGNWRGETQYF. CDR3 sequence (DNA): TGTGCCAGCAGCCACTCCCGAATAAGCGGGAACTGGAGAGGGGAGACCCAGTACTTC. This chain connects TRBV3-1 (or the pseudogene TRBV3-2) to TRBJ2-5, with 7 bases identical to TRBD2. Germline assignment: CDR1 LGHDT and CDR2 YNNKEL (reference sequence). The CDR3 sequence is 19 residues long. V shed 3 bases and J 5 bases; nucleotides not matched to a gene: 21.

This clone was counted between two and nine times. In nucleotides, the CDR3 is TGTGCCAGCAGTTACATCGGAACAGACGCCTACGAGCAGTACTTC. Encoded protein: CASSYIGTDAYEQYF. The chain recombines TRBV6-2 or TRBV6-3 with TRBJ2-7; D gene unclear. From germline, CDR1 is MNHEY and CDR2 SVGEGT. The germline V and J ends were trimmed by 2 bases and 2 bases, with 13 bases remaining between them. The CDR3 runs to 15 residues.

Here the CDR3 reads CASSHRGFTGELFF. The DNA for the CDR3 is TGTGCCAGCAGCCACAGGGGGTTCACCGGGGAGCTGTTTTTT. The chain recombines TRBV19 with TRBJ2-2, with 8 positions matching TRBD1. J gave up 4 bases and V 9 bases, and 7 bases lay outside the gene matches. The V gene's germline CDR1 is LNHDA and CDR2 SQIVND (reference sequence). The CDR3 contains 14 residues.

The chain combines TRBV28 with TRBJ1-5, with TRBD1 identical over 7 bases. J gave up 5 bases and V 5 bases, and 6 bases lay outside the gene matches. This CDR3 has 14 amino acids. Germline V gives CDR1 MDHEN, CDR2 SYDVKM. The chain's CDR3 is CASSQHRGDQPQHF. CDR3 in DNA: TGTGCCAGCAGTCAACACAGGGGTGATCAGCCCCAGCATTTT.

This rearrangement joins TRBV5-1 to TRBJ2-7; 9 positions agree with TRBD1. CDR1 SGHRS and CDR2 YFSETQ come from the germline V gene. The V segment lost 0 bases and the J segment 6 bases; nucleotides outside the gene matches: 4. The CDR3 consists of 14 residues. Here the CDR3 reads CASSLVGQGSEQYV. The CDR3 bases are TGCGCCAGCAGCTTGGTGGGACAGGGATCCGAGCAGTACGTC.

The chain links TRBV5-6 to TRBJ1-6; 7 positions agree with TRBD1. The V segment lost 0 bases and the J segment 0 bases; nucleotides outside the gene matches: 0. This CDR3 contains 16 residues. Germline V lookup: CDR1 SGHDT, CDR2 YYEEEE. This CDR3 reads CASSLAGGSYNSPLHF. The CDR3 DNA reads TGTGCCAGCAGCTTGGCAGGGGGCTCCTATAATTCACCCCTCCACTTT.

The V and J genes are TRBV28 and TRBJ1-5; D call uncertain. The CDR3 loop spans 11 amino acids. V lost 3 bases, J lost 7 bases, and 4 bases lay in between. CDR1 and CDR2 (germline): MDHEN, SYDVKM. The CDR3 protein is CASSFRQPQHF. In DNA form, the CDR3 reads TGTGCCAGCAGTTTCAGGCAGCCCCAGCATTTT.

The chain couples TRBV5-8 to TRBJ1-5; D is undetermined. Germline V CDR1 and CDR2: SGHTS, YDEGEE. The CDR3 sequence is 13 residues long. Trimming shortened V by 6 bases and J by 6 bases, and 13 bases separated the two germline ends. The DNA for the CDR3 is TGTGCCAGCAATCCACTACCGGCTCAGCCCCAGCATTTT. This encodes CASNPLPAQPQHF.